This T cell receptor (beta chain) was sequenced for a study of T cell changes during pregnancy in multiple sclerosis. The ends were cut back, 5 bases at V and 7 bases at J, with 21 bases in the middle. The germline V gene encodes CDR1 MRHNA and CDR2 SNTAGT. This CDR3 comprises 16 residues. Generated by immunoSEQ multiplex PCR, the TCRdb table keeps only in-frame clones and is missing some. The repertoire holds around 100,000 clones, with 85% to 95% as singletons. The TCR was taken from a female donor with multiple sclerosis, enrolled in a pregnancy study. The sequenced sample was peripheral blood, obtained after pregnancy. This chain connects TRBV6-4 to TRBJ2-1, with D tentatively TRBD2 (6 bases). CDR3 nucleotides: TGTGCCAGCAGTCTCTTCGGAGGGGAAGGGGTGAATGAGCAGTTCTTC. Translated: CASSLFGGEGVNEQFF.